What follows are 26 T cell receptor beta chains derived from one specimen sequenced in a study of T cells in localized non-small cell lung cancer. The protocol was immunoSEQ multiplex PCR, while the TCRdb copy is restricted to in-frame clones and leaves out a portion. The sample lists 3,000 to 4,500 clones; roughly 45% were seen once. Here the sequenced sample was lung tumor tissue, taken before any cancer treatment. Receptor source: a male donor at least 60 years old with stage I lung adenocarcinoma.

The V and J genes are TRBV7-6 and TRBJ2-3; 7 bases line up with TRBD2. With 3 bases clipped from V and 5 bases from J, the junction kept 5 bases outside the gene matches. Germline lookup yields CDR1 SGHVS and CDR2 FNYEAQ. This CDR3 comprises 14 residues. CDR3 DNA: TGTGCCAGCAGCTTTAGCAGGGAGGGAGATACGCAGTATTTT. This translates into CASSFSREGDTQYF. Together with reference TRBV7-6 and TRBJ2-3, the CDR3 gives the full variable domain: GAGVSQSPRYKVTKRGQDVALRCDPISGHVSLYWYRQALGQGPEFLTYFNYEAQQDKSGLPNDRFSAERPEGSISTLTIQRTEQRDSAMYRCASSFSREGDTQYFGPGTRLTVL.

J is TRBJ2-5 and V is TRBV28, with TRBD1 identical over 8 bases. Germline assignment: CDR1 MDHEN and CDR2 SYDVKM. The V segment lost 7 bases and the J segment 5 bases; nucleotides outside the gene matches: 9. The CDR3 sequence is 14 residues long. The CDR3 loop reads CASTDRDLWETQYF. The CDR3 DNA reads as TGTGCCAGCACGGACAGGGACCTCTGGGAGACCCAGTACTTC.

The chain employs TRBV15 and TRBJ1-4; no clear D. The CDR3 sequence is 15 residues long. The V gene's germline CDR1 is LNHNV and CDR2 YYDKDF (reference sequence). V was shortened by 1 base and J by 0 bases, with 6 bases between the two germline ends. This chain's CDR3 is CATSRGFATNEKLFF. CDR3 DNA: TGTGCCACCAGCAGAGGTTTTGCAACTAATGAAAAACTGTTTTTT.

This chain joins TRBV11-3 and TRBJ1-1; D unclear. This CDR3 region has 14 residues. Deletions cut 3 bases from V and 2 bases from J, with 10 bases between. Germline V gene lookup returns CDR1 SGHNT and CDR2 YENEEA. The CDR3 DNA reads as TGTGCCAGCAGCTTGGCCTTAGCAAACACTGAAGCTTTCTTT. Protein sequence: CASSLALANTEAFF. Variable domain in full (rest from reference TRBV11-3 and TRBJ1-1): EAGVVQSPRYKIIEKKQPVAFWCNPISGHNTLYWYLQNLGQGPELLIRYENEEAVDDSQLPKDRFSAERLKGVDSTLKIQPAELGDSAVYLCASSLALANTEAFFGQGTRLTVV.

The J gene is TRBJ2-5, the V gene TRBV28; no clear D gene. The CDR3 spans 15 residues. Germline CDR1 reads MDHEN; CDR2 reads SYDVKM. Trimming took 3 bases from V and 5 from J, leaving 16 bases between them. DNA of the CDR3: TGTGCCAGCAGTTTTGTGGGCGCGAGTCTCGAGACCCAGTACTTC. Protein sequence: CASSFVGASLETQYF.

The rearrangement joins TRBV28 to TRBJ1-2; no firm D call. The V gene lost 7 bases and the J gene lost 2 bases, with 8 bases spanning the gap. The CDR3 sequence is 12 residues long. Germline CDR1 is MDHEN and CDR2 is SYDVKM. CDR3 DNA: TGTGCCAGCAAAAGGGAAAACTATGGCTACACCTTC. Amino acid sequence: CASKRENYGYTF.

This clone was counted between two and nine times. This sequence joins TRBV6-1 and TRBJ2-4; possibly TRBD2 for D (6 bases). Germline CDR1 reads MNHNS; CDR2 reads SASEGT. V lost 1 base, J lost 5 bases, and 15 bases lay in between. This CDR3 is 16 amino acids long. The CDR3 is CASSEGPGGVENIQYF. The CDR3 DNA sequence: TGTGCCAGCAGTGAAGGTCCCGGGGGTGTCGAAAACATTCAGTACTTC.

Concerning this clone: The read terminates 1 residue before the CDR3 end, so the remaining end is supplied by the germline J gene. Other DNA sequences within the sample encode an identical CDR3. The rearrangement links TRBV10-3 to TRBJ1-5; no reliable D call. V was clipped by 2 bases and J by 0 bases, with 8 bases between them. This CDR3 is built from 15 residues. In germline, CDR1 is ENHRY, CDR2 SYGVKD. CDR3 loop: CAISEGRNSNQPQHF. The DNA read from the CDR3 is TGTGCCATCAGTGAGGGACGGAATAGCAATCAGCCCCAGCAT.

The chain is built from TRBV18 and TRBJ1-1, with TRBD1 as a possible D gene (6 bases). The CDR3 loop spans 13 amino acids. V lost 2 bases, J lost 8 bases, and 12 bases lay in between. In germline, CDR1 is KGHSH, CDR2 LQKENI. CDR3 coding DNA: TGTGCCAGCTCACCAGACAGGATACCAGAAGCTTTCTTT. Residues: CASSPDRIPEAFF.

This clone has a handful of counts. J is TRBJ2-3 and V is TRBV18, with 7 nucleotides matching TRBD2. CDR1 and CDR2 from the germline V gene are KGHSH and LQKENI. Unmatched junction bases numbered 5, after V lost 1 base and J lost 4 bases. The CDR3 consists of 15 residues. The chain's CDR3 is CASSPQGREADTQYF. The DNA of the CDR3 is TGTGCCAGCTCACCACAGGGGAGGGAGGCAGATACGCAGTATTTT.

A few counts support this clone. The J gene is TRBJ2-1, the V gene TRBV19; 11 bases match TRBD1. Germline assignment: CDR1 LNHDA and CDR2 SQIVND (reference sequence). This CDR3 has 15 residues. With 7 bases clipped from V and 4 bases from J, the junction kept 6 bases outside the gene matches. The CDR3 bases are TGTGCCAGTACCATGGACAGGGGGCTATACAATGAGCAGTTCTTC. Residues: CASTMDRGLYNEQFF. The variable domain in full, with the rest retrieved from reference TRBV19 and TRBJ2-1, is DGGITQSPKYLFRKEGQNVTLSCEQNLNHDAMYWYRQDPGQGLRLIYYSQIVNDFQKGDIAEGYSVSREKKESFPLTVTSAQKNPTAFYLCASTMDRGLYNEQFFGPGTRLTVL.

In this sample, this clone turned up a few times. The chain employs TRBV11-3 and TRBJ1-2; the D is unclear. V dropped 0 bases and J dropped 4 bases, with 12 bases sitting between them. Germline CDR1 SGHNT, CDR2 YENEEA. The CDR3 length is 15 residues. CDR3 protein: CASSLDPQDGYGYTF. CDR3 bases: TGTGCCAGCAGCTTAGATCCCCAGGACGGCTATGGCTACACCTTC.

In its sample, this clone was seen a few times. V gene TRBV23-1 combines with J gene TRBJ2-1, with D perhaps matching TRBD2 (6 bases). TRBV23-1 is flagged as an ORF with uncertain function. The CDR3 length is 15 residues. V was cut by 4 bases and J by 0 bases, with 10 bases left in between. The CDR3 loop is CASSPGRDSYNEQFF. The CDR3 bases are TGCGCCAGCAGTCCAGGGCGGGACTCCTACAATGAGCAGTTCTTC.

This clone appeared a few times. The CDR3: CASSTDAGAGYGYTF. The CDR3 DNA reads TGTGCCAGCAGTACCGACGCAGGGGCGGGCTATGGCTACACCTTC. The chain couples TRBV6-8 to TRBJ1-2; possible D gene TRBD1, 6 bases. Germline loops: CDR1 MNHGY, CDR2 SAAAGT. CDR3 length: 15 amino acids. The V and J ends lost 5 bases and 4 bases respectively, with 17 bases between them.

In its sample, this clone ranks as medium-sized. The rearrangement uses TRBV6-1 and TRBJ1-4; tentatively, D is TRBD1 (5 bases). Germline V gene sequence: CDR1 MNHNS, CDR2 SASEGT. Trimming pared 1 base from V and 8 bases from J, leaving 14 bases between. This CDR3 spans 15 amino acids. For the CDR3, the DNA is TGTGCCAGCAGTGAAGACGTCCAGGGTTGGGAAAAACTGTTTTTT. It encodes CASSEDVQGWEKLFF.

This clone was found a few times. The J gene is TRBJ1-2, the V gene TRBV19; 8 bases fit TRBD1. The CDR3 is made up of 13 amino acids. Unmatched junction bases numbered 7, after V lost 7 bases and J lost 6 bases. Germline CDR1 LNHDA, CDR2 SQIVND (reference sequence). The CDR3 loop reads CASTDREADGYTF. The CDR3 DNA follows: TGTGCCAGTACGGACAGGGAGGCGGATGGCTACACCTTC. Variable domain in full (rest from reference TRBV19 and TRBJ1-2): DGGITQSPKYLFRKEGQNVTLSCEQNLNHDAMYWYRQDPGQGLRLIYYSQIVNDFQKGDIAEGYSVSREKKESFPLTVTSAQKNPTAFYLCASTDREADGYTFGSGTRLTVV.

The sample holds a few counts of this clone. V is TRBV6-8 and J is TRBJ2-5; 8 nucleotides match TRBD2. V was clipped by 0 bases and J by 5 bases; unmatched bases: 2. The CDR3 length is 14 residues. Germline values: CDR1 MNHGY, CDR2 SAAAGT. The CDR3 is CASSYSSGGETQYF. For the CDR3, the DNA is TGTGCCAGCAGTTACTCGTCGGGGGGGGAGACCCAGTACTTC.

The chain recombines TRBV6-8 with TRBJ1-1; maybe TRBD1 (5 bases). CDR3 length: 12 residues. V gave up 6 bases and J gave up 2 bases, with 7 bases separating them. Looked up from germline, CDR1 is MNHGY and CDR2 is SAAAGT. The CDR3 nucleotides read TGTGCCAGCAGCGGGGACAACACTGAAGCTTTCTTT. It specifies CASSGDNTEAFF.

This clone was seen more than once but under ten times. The chain joins TRBV6-8 to TRBJ1-4, with D unclear. V lost 11 bases and J lost 5, with 15 bases in between. The CDR3 runs to 13 residues. The V gene's germline CDR1 is MNHGY and CDR2 SAAAGT. For the CDR3, the DNA is TGTGCCGCCAGGACGAACCTCAATGAAAAACTGTTTTTT. Residues: CAARTNLNEKLFF.

The J gene is TRBJ1-4, the V gene TRBV29-1; maybe TRBD1 (5 bases). Germline V gene data show CDR1 as SQVTM and CDR2 as ANQGSEA. The CDR3 is made up of 16 amino acids. Between the trimmed V and J ends, which lost 0 bases and 8 bases, there was a span of 19 bases. The CDR3 spells CSVEDRAAAGAEKLFF. The CDR3 DNA sequence: TGCAGCGTTGAAGATCGGGCAGCCGCCGGGGCAGAAAAACTGTTTTTT.

This chain connects TRBV5-1 to TRBJ1-1; perhaps TRBD1 as D (6 bases). Trimming pared 4 bases from V and 5 bases from J, leaving 15 bases between. Germline V gene sequence: CDR1 SGHRS, CDR2 YFSETQ. The CDR3 length is 14 residues. CDR3 DNA: TGCGCCAGCAGCAGCACAGGGTTTGGAACTGAAGCTTTCTTT. Its translation: CASSSTGFGTEAFF.

Comments on this clone: One junction end disagrees with the germline gene, perhaps due to a read error. V usage is TRBV6-4 and J usage is TRBJ2-3; D uncertain. Germline V gene data show CDR1 as MRHNA and CDR2 as SNTAGT. The CDR3 spans 15 residues. This chain's CDR3 is CASSYSMSKVDTQYF. In DNA, the CDR3 is TGTGCCAGCAGTTACTCGATGTCAAAGGTAGATACGCAGTATTTT.

This clone was counted between two and nine times. J is TRBJ1-2 and V is TRBV6-7; no definite D call. TRBV6-7 is assigned to the ORF class and has an uncertain function. The CDR3 has 15 amino acids. Trimming left V 6 bases short and J 1 base short, with 15 bases between. The CDR3 protein is CASRPKVGYNYGYTF. The CDR3 coding sequence is TGTGCCAGCAGACCAAAAGTGGGTTATAACTATGGCTACACCTTC.

This clone is labeled as medium-sized. The chain's CDR3 is CASRLPGQDYNEQFF. In DNA form, the CDR3 reads TGTGCCAGCAGGTTACCGGGACAGGACTACAATGAGCAGTTCTTC. V and J are TRBV11-3 and TRBJ2-1; 8 bases are a match to TRBD1. Germline CDR1 reads SGHNT; CDR2 reads YENEEA. The CDR3 is 15 amino acids. Trimming removed 6 bases from V and 3 bases from J; junction bases left unmatched: 7. The full variable domain, in which reference TRBV11-3 and TRBJ2-1 provide the parts outside the CDR3, is EAGVVQSPRYKIIEKKQPVAFWCNPISGHNTLYWYLQNLGQGPELLIRYENEEAVDDSQLPKDRFSAERLKGVDSTLKIQPAELGDSAVYLCASRLPGQDYNEQFFGPGTRLTVL.

By sample share, this clone is medium-sized. The V and J genes are TRBV6-8 and TRBJ2-2; 11 bases align to TRBD2. Germline loops: CDR1 MNHGY, CDR2 SAAAGT. With V trimmed by 5 bases and J by 2 bases, 4 bases remained unmatched. CDR3 length equals 16 residues. CDR3 coding DNA: TGTGCCAGCAGTCGACTAGCGGGGTTAAACACCGGGGAGCTGTTTTTT. It codes for CASSRLAGLNTGELFF.

This clone was seen a few times. The rearrangement uses TRBV19 and TRBJ2-3; 9 nucleotides align to TRBD2. CDR3 length equals 15 residues. CDR1 and CDR2 from the germline V gene are LNHDA and SQIVND (reference sequence). V was pared by 8 bases and J by 0 bases, with 6 bases of the junction left unmatched. The CDR3 here is CASSTSGHSTDTQYF. In DNA form, the CDR3 reads TGTGCCAGTTCGACTAGCGGACATAGCACAGATACGCAGTATTTT. Drawing the rest from reference TRBV19 and TRBJ2-3, the complete variable domain is DGGITQSPKYLFRKEGQNVTLSCEQNLNHDAMYWYRQDPGQGLRLIYYSQIVNDFQKGDIAEGYSVSREKKESFPLTVTSAQKNPTAFYLCASSTSGHSTDTQYFGPGTRLTVL.